The TCR beta chain described here comes from a study of blood T cells in healthy people across ages. General study results and limits: Researchers judged that diversity estimates from one million T cells fell short of true values.

For the second PCR, which ran for about 7 to 11 cycles, a sample-barcoded 5' primer and a J-beta primer mix were used. Each cDNA molecule received a tag from a template-switch adaptor that had 12 random nucleotides. TCRdb redid the calling of the 5' RACE reads with MiXCR, one entry per CDR3 protein. The sample lists hundreds of thousands of distinct CDR3 sequences, roughly three fifths occurring once. Ten or more counts support this clonotype. Its matching antigen is unknown. The germline V gene encodes CDR1 MNHEY and CDR2 SMNVEV (reference sequence). The CDR3 extends over 13 amino acids. V lost 4 bases, J lost 0 bases, and 5 bases lay in between. Each sample yielded at least 7 million isolated PBMCs.

V is TRBV27 and J is TRBJ2-3; D is perhaps TRBD1 or TRBD2 (5 bases each). Sequencing was carried out using blood. This receptor was obtained from a man aged 40-50 years in good health. The CDR3 DNA is TGTGCCAGCAGTTGGGGGAGCACAGATACGCAGTATTTT. Protein sequence: CASSWGSTDTQYF.